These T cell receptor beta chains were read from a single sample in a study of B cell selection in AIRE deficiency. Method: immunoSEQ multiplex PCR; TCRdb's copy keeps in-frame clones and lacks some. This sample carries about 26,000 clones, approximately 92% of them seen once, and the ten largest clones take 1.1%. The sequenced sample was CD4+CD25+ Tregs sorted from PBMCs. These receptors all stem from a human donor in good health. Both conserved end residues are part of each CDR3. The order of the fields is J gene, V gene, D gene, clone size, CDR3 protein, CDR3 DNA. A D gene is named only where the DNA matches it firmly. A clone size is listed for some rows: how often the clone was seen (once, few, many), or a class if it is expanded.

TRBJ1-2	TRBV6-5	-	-	CASSYGSAYGYTF	TGTGCCAGCAGTTACGGCAGCGCCTATGGCTACACCTTC
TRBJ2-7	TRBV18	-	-	CASSRPDLSYEQYF	TGTGCCAGCTCAAGACCGGACCTGAGCTACGAGCAGTACTTC
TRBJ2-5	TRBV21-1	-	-	CASSKVPRGPGETQYF	TGTGCCAGCAGCAAAGTTCCGAGGGGGCCCGGGGAGACCCAGTACTTC
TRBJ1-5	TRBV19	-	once	CASSFGQTSNQPQHF	TGTGCCAGTAGCTTCGGACAGACTAGCAATCAGCCCCAGCATTTT
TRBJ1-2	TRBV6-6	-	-	CASSPRGTNYGYTF	TGTGCCAGCAGCCCTAGGGGGACTAACTATGGCTACACCTTC
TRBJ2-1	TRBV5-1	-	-	CASSLGGEALYNEQFF	TGCGCCAGCAGCTTGGGAGGGGAGGCCCTCTACAATGAGCAGTTCTTC
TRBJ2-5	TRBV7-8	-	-	CASSFAGTETQYF	TGTGCCAGCAGCTTTGCCGGAACTGAGACCCAGTACTTC
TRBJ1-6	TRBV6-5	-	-	CASWGARDNSPLHF	TGTGCCAGCTGGGGGGCGAGGGATAATTCACCCCTCCACTTT
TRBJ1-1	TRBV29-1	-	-	CSVDQGNTEAFF	TGCAGCGTTGACCAGGGAAACACTGAAGCTTTCTTT
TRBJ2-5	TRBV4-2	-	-	CASSRKVFPGREETQYF	TGTGCCAGCAGCCGCAAAGTTTTCCCGGGTAGGGAGGAGACCCAGTACTTC
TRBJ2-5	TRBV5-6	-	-	CASSIRRETQYF	TGTGCCAGCAGCATTAGACGGGAGACCCAGTACTTC
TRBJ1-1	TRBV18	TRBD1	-	CASSPGQGVGEAFF	TGTGCCAGCTCACCAGGACAGGGGGTGGGTGAAGCTTTCTTT
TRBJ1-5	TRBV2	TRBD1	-	CASRTTGDRQPQHF	TGTGCCAGCAGAACCACAGGGGACAGACAGCCCCAGCATTTT
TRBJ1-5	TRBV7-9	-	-	CASSRTPNQPQHF	TGTGCCAGCAGCCGGACACCGAATCAGCCCCAGCATTTT
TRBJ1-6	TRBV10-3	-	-	CAIGGNSPLHF	TGTGCCATCGGAGGGAATTCACCCCTCCACTTT
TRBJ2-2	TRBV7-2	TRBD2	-	CASSQKRLAGHFSGELFF	TGTGCCAGCAGCCAAAAGAGACTAGCGGGCCATTTCTCCGGGGAGCTGTTTTTT
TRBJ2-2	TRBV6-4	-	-	CASKFEANTGELFF	TGTGCCAGCAAATTTGAGGCGAACACCGGGGAGCTGTTTTTT
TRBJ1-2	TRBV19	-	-	CASSIDPNYGYTF	TGTGCCAGTAGTATCGACCCTAACTATGGCTACACCTTC
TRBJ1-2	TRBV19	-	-	CASSMGVYNYGYTF	TGTGCCAGTAGTATGGGGGTCTACAACTATGGCTACACCTTC
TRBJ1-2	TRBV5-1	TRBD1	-	CASRVPGQGNYGYTF	TGCGCCAGCCGCGTACCGGGACAGGGTAACTATGGCTACACCTTC
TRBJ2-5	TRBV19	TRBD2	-	CASSIGLAGDGETQYF	TGTGCCAGTAGTATTGGACTAGCGGGGGATGGAGAGACCCAGTACTTC
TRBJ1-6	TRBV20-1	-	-	CSAREYSPLHF	TGCAGTGCTAGAGAGTATTCACCCCTCCACTTT
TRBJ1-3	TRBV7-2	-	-	CASSLVSGYGNTIYF	TGTGCCAGCAGCTTAGTATCCGGGTATGGAAACACCATATATTTT
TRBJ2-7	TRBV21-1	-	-	CASSATGTGGDEQYF	TGTGCCAGCAGCGCCACCGGGACAGGGGGCGACGAGCAGTACTTC
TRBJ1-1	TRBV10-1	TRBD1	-	CASSELIGQGGRTEAFF	TGCGCCAGCAGTGAGTTGATAGGACAGGGGGGAAGAACTGAAGCTTTCTTT
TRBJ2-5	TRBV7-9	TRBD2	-	CASSYGTGGSTQYF	TGTGCCAGCAGTTACGGGACCGGGGGGAGCACCCAGTACTTC
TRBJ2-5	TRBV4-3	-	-	CASSQETEETQYF	TGCGCCAGCAGCCAAGAGACGGAAGAGACCCAGTACTTC
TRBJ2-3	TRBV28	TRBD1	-	CASSPTGYEVADTQYF	TGTGCCAGCAGTCCGACAGGGTACGAGGTCGCAGATACGCAGTATTTT
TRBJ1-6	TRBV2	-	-	CASSETVSPLHF	TGTGCCAGCAGTGAAACCGTTTCACCCCTCCACTTT
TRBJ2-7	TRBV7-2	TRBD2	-	CASSPRFGGGAGNEQYF	TGTGCCAGCAGCCCCCGGTTTGGCGGGGGGGCGGGGAACGAGCAGTACTTC
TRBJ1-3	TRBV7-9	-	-	CASSLVQATSGNTIYF	TGTGCCAGCAGCTTAGTCCAGGCAACCTCTGGAAACACCATATATTTT
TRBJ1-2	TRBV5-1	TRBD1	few	CASSFGQGGSGYTF	TGCGCCAGCAGCTTCGGACAGGGAGGGTCTGGCTACACCTTC
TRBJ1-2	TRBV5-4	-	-	CASSFAGLESYTF	TGTGCCAGCAGCTTTGCAGGGCTGGAGAGCTACACCTTC
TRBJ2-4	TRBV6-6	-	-	CASSSTGVSIQYF	TGTGCCAGCAGTTCCACGGGAGTCAGCATTCAGTACTTC
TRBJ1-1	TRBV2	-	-	CASKRNTEAFF	TGTGCCAGCAAACGGAACACTGAAGCTTTCTTT
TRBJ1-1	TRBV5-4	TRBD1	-	CASSLDRGNTEAFF	TGTGCCAGCAGCTTAGACAGGGGGAACACTGAAGCTTTCTTT
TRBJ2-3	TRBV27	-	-	CASRREWSTDTQYF	TGTGCCAGCAGGAGGGAGTGGAGCACAGATACGCAGTATTTT
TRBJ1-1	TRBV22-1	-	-	CPGSASDGRDTEAFF	TGTCCTGGGAGCGCGTCGGACGGGAGGGACACTGAAGCTTTCTTT
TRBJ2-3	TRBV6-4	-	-	CASSDLGITDTQYF	TGTGCCAGCAGTGACCTGGGGATAACAGATACGCAGTATTTT
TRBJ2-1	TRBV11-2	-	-	CASSLSKEKPNEQFF	TGTGCCAGCAGCTTATCCAAGGAGAAGCCCAATGAGCAGTTCTTC
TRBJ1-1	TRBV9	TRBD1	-	CASSLLRQGTEAFF	TGTGCCAGCAGCCTCCTTAGACAGGGCACTGAAGCTTTCTTT